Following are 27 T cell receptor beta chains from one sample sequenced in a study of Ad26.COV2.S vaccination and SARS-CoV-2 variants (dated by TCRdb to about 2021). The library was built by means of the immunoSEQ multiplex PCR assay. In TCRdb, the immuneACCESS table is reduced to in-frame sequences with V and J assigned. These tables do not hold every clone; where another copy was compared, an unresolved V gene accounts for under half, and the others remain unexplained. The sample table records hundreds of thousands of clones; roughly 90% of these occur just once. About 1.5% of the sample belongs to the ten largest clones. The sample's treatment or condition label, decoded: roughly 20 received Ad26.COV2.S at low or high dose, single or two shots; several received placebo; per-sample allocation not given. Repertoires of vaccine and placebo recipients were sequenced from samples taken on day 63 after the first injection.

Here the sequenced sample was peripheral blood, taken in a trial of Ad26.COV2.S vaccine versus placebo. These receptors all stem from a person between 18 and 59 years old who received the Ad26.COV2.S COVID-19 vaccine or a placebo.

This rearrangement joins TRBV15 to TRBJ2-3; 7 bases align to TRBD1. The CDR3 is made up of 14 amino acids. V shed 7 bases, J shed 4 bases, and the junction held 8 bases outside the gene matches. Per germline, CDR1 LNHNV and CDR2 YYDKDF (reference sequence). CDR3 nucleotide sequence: TGTGCCACCACCACCGACAGGGAAGCAGATACGCAGTATTTT. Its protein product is CATTTDREADTQYF.

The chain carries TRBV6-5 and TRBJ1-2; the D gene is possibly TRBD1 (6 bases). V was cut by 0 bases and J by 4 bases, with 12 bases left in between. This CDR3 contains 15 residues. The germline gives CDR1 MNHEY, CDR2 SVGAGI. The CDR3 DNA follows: TGTGCCAGCAGTTACTCGAGGGGGGAGCCCTATGGCTACACCTTC. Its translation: CASSYSRGEPYGYTF.

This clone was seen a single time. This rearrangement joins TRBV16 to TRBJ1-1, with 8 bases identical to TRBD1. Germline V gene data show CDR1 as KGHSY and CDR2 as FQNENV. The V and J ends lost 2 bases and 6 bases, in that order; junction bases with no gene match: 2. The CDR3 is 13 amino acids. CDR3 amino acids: CASSQVQGAEAFF. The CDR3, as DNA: TGTGCCAGCAGCCAAGTACAGGGGGCTGAAGCTTTCTTT.

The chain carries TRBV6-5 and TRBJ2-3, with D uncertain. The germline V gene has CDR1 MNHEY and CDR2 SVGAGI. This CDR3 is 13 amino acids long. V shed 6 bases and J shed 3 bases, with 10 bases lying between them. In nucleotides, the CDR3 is TGTGCCAGCAGCGAGGTCAGAACAGATACGCAGTATTTT. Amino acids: CASSEVRTDTQYF.

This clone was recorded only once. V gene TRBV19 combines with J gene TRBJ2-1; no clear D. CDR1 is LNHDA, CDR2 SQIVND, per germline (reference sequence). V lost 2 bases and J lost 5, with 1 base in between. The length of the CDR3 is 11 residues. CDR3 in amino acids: CASSINNEQFF. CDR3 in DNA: TGTGCCAGTAGTATAAACAATGAGCAGTTCTTC.

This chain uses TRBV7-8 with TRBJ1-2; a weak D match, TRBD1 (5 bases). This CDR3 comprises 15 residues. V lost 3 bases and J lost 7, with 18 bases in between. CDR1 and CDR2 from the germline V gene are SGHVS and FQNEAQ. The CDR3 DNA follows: TGTGCCAGCAGCTTGCCGAGTGATCTGGGGGGTGGCTACACCTTC. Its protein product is CASSLPSDLGGGYTF.

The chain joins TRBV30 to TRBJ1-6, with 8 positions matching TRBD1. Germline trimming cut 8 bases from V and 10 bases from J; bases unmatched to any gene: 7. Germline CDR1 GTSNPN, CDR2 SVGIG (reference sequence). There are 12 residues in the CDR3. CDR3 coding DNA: TGTGCCATGGACAGGGACGGGTCACCCCTCCACTTT. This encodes CAMDRDGSPLHF.

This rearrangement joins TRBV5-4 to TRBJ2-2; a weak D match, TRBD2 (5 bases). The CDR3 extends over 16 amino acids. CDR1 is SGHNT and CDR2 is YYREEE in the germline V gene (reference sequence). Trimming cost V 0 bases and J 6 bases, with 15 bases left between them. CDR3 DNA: TGTGCCAGCAGCTTGGGCGGGCAGGCCGGGGCCGGGGAGCTGTTTTTT. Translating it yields CASSLGGQAGAGELFF.

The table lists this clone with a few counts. CDR3 nucleotides: TGTGCCAGCAGTTACTACACAGGGGGCTTTTCGGAAGCTTTCTTT. Its translation is CASSYYTGGFSEAFF. The chain carries TRBV11-2 and TRBJ1-1; 9 positions agree with TRBD1. V lost 6 bases to trimming and J lost 8 bases; unmatched junction nucleotides: 13. Germline assignment: CDR1 SGHAT and CDR2 FQNNGV. The CDR3 loop spans 15 amino acids.

CDR3 sequence reads: CASSVSGDSYEQYF. The CDR3, as DNA: TGCGCCAGCAGTGTTAGCGGGGACTCCTACGAGCAGTACTTC. The chain joins TRBV10-2 to TRBJ2-7; the match to TRBD2 covers 8 bases. Trimming at V came to 4 bases and at J to 0 bases, leaving 2 bases not matched to a gene. CDR3 size: 14 residues. The germline V gene has CDR1 WSHSY and CDR2 SAAADI.

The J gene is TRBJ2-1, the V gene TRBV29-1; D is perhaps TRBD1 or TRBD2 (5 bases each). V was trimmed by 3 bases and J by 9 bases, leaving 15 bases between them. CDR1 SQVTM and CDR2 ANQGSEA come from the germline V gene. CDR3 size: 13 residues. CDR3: CSVESWAGSEQFF. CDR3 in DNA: TGCAGCGTTGAGTCTTGGGCAGGGAGTGAGCAGTTCTTC.

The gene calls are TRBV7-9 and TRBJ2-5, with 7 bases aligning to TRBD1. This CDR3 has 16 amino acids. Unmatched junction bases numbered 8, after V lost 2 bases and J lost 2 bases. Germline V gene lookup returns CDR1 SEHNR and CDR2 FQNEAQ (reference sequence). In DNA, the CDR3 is TGTGCCAGCAGCTTAAGGCTTGGGACAGAGCAAGAGACCCAGTACTTC. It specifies CASSLRLGTEQETQYF.

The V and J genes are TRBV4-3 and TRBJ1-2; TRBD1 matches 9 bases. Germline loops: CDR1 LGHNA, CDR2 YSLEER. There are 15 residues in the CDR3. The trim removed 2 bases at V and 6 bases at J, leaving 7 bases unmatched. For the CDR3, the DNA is TGCGCCAGCAGCCAACTACCGGGACAGGGTGATGGCTACACCTTC. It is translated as CASSQLPGQGDGYTF.

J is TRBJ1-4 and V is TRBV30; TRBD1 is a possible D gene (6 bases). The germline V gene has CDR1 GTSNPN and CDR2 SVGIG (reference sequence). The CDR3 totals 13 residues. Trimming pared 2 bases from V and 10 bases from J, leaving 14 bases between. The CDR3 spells CAWSSTRGGKLFF. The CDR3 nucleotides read TGTGCCTGGAGTTCTACAAGGGGGGGAAAACTGTTTTTT.

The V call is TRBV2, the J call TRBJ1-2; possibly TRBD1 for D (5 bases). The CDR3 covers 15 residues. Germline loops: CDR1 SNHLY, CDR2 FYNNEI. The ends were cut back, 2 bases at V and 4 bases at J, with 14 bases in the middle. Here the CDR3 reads CASSELPGRSYGYTF. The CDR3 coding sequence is TGTGCCAGCAGTGAATTGCCGGGACGGTCCTATGGCTACACCTTC.

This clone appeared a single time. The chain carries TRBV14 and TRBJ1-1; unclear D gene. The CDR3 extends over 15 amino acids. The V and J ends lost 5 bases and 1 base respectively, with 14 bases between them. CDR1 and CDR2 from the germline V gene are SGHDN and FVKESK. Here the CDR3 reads CASSGGMRRNTEAFF. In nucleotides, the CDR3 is TGTGCCAGCAGCGGCGGGATGAGAAGGAACACTGAAGCTTTCTTT.

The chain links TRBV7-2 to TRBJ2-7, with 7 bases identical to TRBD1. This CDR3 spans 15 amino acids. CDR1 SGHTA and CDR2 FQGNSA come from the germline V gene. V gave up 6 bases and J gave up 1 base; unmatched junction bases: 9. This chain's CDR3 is CASSFGQEESYEQYF. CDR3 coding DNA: TGTGCCAGCAGTTTCGGACAGGAGGAATCCTACGAGCAGTACTTC.

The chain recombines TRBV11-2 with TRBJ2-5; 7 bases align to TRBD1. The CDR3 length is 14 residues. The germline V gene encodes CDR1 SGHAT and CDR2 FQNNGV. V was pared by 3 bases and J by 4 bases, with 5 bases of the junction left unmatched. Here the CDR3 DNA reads TGTGCCAGCAGCTTGGGGACAGAACTAGAGACCCAGTACTTC. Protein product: CASSLGTELETQYF.

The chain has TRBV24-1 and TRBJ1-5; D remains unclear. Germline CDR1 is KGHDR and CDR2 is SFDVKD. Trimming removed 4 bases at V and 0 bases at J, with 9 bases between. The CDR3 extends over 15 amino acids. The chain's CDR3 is CATSDSVHSNQPQHF. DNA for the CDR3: TGTGCCACCAGTGACTCAGTTCATAGCAATCAGCCCCAGCATTTT.

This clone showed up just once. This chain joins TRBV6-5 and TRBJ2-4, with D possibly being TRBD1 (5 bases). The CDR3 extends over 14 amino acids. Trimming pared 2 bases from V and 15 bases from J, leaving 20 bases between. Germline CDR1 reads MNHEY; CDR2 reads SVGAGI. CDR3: CASSYGQGGVGWYF. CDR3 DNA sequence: TGTGCCAGCAGTTACGGGCAGGGCGGTGTTGGTTGGTACTTC.

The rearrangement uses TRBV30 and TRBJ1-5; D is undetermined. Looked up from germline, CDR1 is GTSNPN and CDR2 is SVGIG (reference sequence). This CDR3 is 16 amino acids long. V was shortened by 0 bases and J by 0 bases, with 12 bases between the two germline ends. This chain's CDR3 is CAWSVAGSYSNQPQHF. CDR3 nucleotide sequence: TGTGCCTGGAGTGTAGCGGGCAGCTATAGCAATCAGCCCCAGCATTTT.

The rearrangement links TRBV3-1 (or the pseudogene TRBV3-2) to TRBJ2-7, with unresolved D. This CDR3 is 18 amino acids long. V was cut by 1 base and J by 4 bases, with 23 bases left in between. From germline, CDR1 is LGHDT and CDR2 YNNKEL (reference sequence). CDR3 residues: CASSQARVGFFQQYEQYF. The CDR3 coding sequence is TGTGCCAGCAGCCAAGCTCGTGTAGGGTTCTTCCAACAATACGAGCAGTACTTC.

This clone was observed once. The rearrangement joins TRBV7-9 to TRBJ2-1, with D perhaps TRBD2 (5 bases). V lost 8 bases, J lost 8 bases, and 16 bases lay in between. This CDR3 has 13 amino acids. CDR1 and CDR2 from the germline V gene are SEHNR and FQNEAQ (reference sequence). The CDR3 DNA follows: TGTGCCAGCGGCCGGGAACTAGTTCATGAGCAGTTCTTC. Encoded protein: CASGRELVHEQFF.

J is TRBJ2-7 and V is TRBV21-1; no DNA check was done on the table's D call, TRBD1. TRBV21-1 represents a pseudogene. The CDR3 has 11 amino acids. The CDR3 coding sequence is TGTGCCAGCAGCTCGCTACCGGGACACACGGTC. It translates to CASSSLPGHTV.

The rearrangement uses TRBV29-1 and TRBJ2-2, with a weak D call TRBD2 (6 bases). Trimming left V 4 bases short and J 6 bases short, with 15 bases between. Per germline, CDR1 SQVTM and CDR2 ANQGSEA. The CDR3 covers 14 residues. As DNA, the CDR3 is TGCAGCGTTGGAGGAGGGGAGGACGCCGGGGAGCTGTTTTTT. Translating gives CSVGGGEDAGELFF.

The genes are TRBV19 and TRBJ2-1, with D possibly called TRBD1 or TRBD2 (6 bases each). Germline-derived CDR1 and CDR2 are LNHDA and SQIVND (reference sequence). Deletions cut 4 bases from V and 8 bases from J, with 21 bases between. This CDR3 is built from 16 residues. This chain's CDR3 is CASSRGGTGGLDEQFF. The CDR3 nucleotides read TGTGCCAGTAGTAGAGGGGGAACAGGAGGGTTGGATGAGCAGTTCTTC.

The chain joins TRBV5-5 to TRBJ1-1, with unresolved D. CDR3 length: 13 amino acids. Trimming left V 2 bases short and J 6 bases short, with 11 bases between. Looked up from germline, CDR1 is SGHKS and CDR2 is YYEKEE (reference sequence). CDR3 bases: TGTGCCAGCAGCTTCTCGGGGTCGCCTGAAGCTTTCTTT. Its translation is CASSFSGSPEAFF.